This TCR beta chain was identified during a study of blood T cell repertoires in COVID-19. Looking at the study overall: COVID-19 samples collected from the United States, Italy and Spain covered acute and convalescent phases. From T cells, B-cell-depleted T cells, or PBMCs came the material, which was cDNA or gDNA.

This CDR3 is built from 12 residues. The germline CDR1 and CDR2 sequences are MNHNS and SASEGT. The V end was cut by 2 bases, the J end by 3 bases, with 4 bases between. Here immunoSEQ multiplex PCR was the method, and the copy in TCRdb shows in-frame clones only, minus some. The sample contains hundreds of thousands of clones, about 88% of which appear only once. Sequenced input: PBMCs or T cells enriched from blood (not recorded which). The receptor was derived from a woman in her late teens or twenties who had been exposed to COVID-19. The chain couples TRBV6-1 to TRBJ1-1; D unresolved. The CDR3 spells CASSEPYTEAFF. Written as DNA, the CDR3 is TGTGCCAGCAGTGAACCCTACACTGAAGCTTTCTTT.